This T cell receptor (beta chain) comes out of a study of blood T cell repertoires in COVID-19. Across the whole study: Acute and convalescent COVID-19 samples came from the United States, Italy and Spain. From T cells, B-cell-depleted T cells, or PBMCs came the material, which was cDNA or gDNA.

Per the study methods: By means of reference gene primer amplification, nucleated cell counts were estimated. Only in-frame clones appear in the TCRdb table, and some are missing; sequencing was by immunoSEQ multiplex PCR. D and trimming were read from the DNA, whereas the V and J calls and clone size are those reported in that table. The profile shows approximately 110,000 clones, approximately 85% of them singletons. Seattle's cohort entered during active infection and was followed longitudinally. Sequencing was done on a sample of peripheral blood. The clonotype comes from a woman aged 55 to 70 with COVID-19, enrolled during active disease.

CDR3 sequence: CASSALQGSTNEKLFF. CDR3 coding DNA: TGTGCCAGCAGCGCACTCCAGGGGTCAACTAATGAAAAACTGTTTTTT. The chain has TRBV7-8 and TRBJ1-4, with a possible D match to TRBD1 (6 bases). The CDR3 spans 16 residues. The germline V gene has CDR1 SGHVS and CDR2 FQNEAQ. The germline V and J ends were trimmed by 5 bases and 0 bases, with 13 bases remaining between them. The whole variable domain, filled in from reference TRBV7-8 and TRBJ1-4, reads GAGVSQSPRYKVAKRGQDVALRCDPISGHVSLFWYQQALGQGPEFLTYFQNEAQLDKSGLPSDRFFAERPEGSVSTLKIQRTQQEDSAVYLCASSALQGSTNEKLFFGSGTQLSVL.